These 25 T cell receptor beta chains came from one sample sequenced in a study of blood T cell repertoires in COVID-19. Using immunoSEQ multiplex PCR, the repertoire was profiled, and TCRdb retains in-frame clones only, with some absent. The data show tens of thousands of clones, 65% to 90% seen once. The source material was peripheral blood. Source of these receptors: a human donor in a cohort sampled during active COVID-19.

This clone has just one count. CDR3 DNA: TGTGCCAGCAGCTTAACCCGGATAGCGGGAGGCCGCACAGATACGCAGTATTTT. It specifies CASSLTRIAGGRTDTQYF. J is TRBJ2-3 and V is TRBV7-3; 10 bases line up with TRBD2. The germline V gene has CDR1 SGHTA and CDR2 FQGTGA. The CDR3 is 18 residues long. Trimming took 0 bases from V and 1 from J; bases not matched to a gene: 7.

This chain links TRBV6-2 or TRBV6-3 with TRBJ2-3, with TRBD1 identical over 8 bases. Trimming removed 1 base from V and 5 bases from J; junction bases left unmatched: 8. Germline CDR1 reads MNHEY; CDR2 reads SVGEGT. CDR3 length: 16 residues. CDR3 loop: CASSYYGQGAGDTQYF. The CDR3 region has the DNA TGTGCCAGCAGTTACTACGGACAGGGAGCGGGAGATACGCAGTATTTT.

The J gene is TRBJ1-1, the V gene TRBV10-3, with 7 bases lining up with TRBD1. With 2 bases clipped from V and 7 bases from J, the junction kept 4 bases outside the gene matches. This CDR3 region has 13 residues. Germline CDR1 and CDR2: ENHRY and SYGVKD. The CDR3 sequence: CAISETGTVEAFF. DNA for the CDR3: TGTGCCATCAGTGAGACCGGGACAGTTGAAGCTTTCTTT.

The V and J genes are TRBV6-5 and TRBJ2-7; maybe TRBD2 (6 bases). The CDR3 sequence is 14 residues long. Germline CDR1 MNHEY, CDR2 SVGAGI. V lost 6 bases to trimming and J lost 2 bases, with 14 bases between them. For the CDR3, the DNA is TGTGCCAGCAGCGGGGGTCAGTTAACCTACGAGCAGTACTTC. This codes for CASSGGQLTYEQYF.

The chain recombines TRBV7-2 with TRBJ2-2; possible D gene TRBD2, 6 bases. Germline V lookup: CDR1 SGHTA, CDR2 FQGNSA. The CDR3 is made up of 16 amino acids. Trimming removed 3 bases from V and 4 bases from J, with 15 bases in between. The CDR3 spells CASSFLSLAVTGELFF. In nucleotides, the CDR3 is TGTGCCAGCAGCTTTCTTTCACTAGCCGTCACCGGGGAGCTGTTTTTT. The full variable domain, rest sourced from reference TRBV7-2 and TRBJ2-2, is GAGVSQSPSNKVTEKGKDVELRCDPISGHTALYWYRQSLGQGLEFLIYFQGNSAPDKSGLPSDRFSAERTGGSVSTLTIQRTQQEDSAVYLCASSFLSLAVTGELFFGEGSRLTVL.

The chain couples TRBV24-1 to TRBJ2-4; 8 bases are a match to TRBD2. Unmatched junction bases numbered 8, after V lost 10 bases and J lost 7 bases. This CDR3 region has 13 residues. Germline CDR1 KGHDR, CDR2 SFDVKD. For the CDR3, the DNA is TGTGCCACGAGTCGGGGGGGCGAGAACATTCAGTACTTC. Translating gives CATSRGGENIQYF.

The rearrangement uses TRBV28 and TRBJ2-2; 8 bases align to TRBD2. Germline assignment: CDR1 MDHEN and CDR2 SYDVKM. V lost 5 bases to trimming and J lost 6 bases; unmatched junction nucleotides: 8. The CDR3 is 15 amino acids. CDR3 bases: TGTGCCAGCAGTCCCGGGAGGGGGGGCGCCGGGGAGCTGTTTTTT. It is translated as CASSPGRGGAGELFF.

This chain links TRBV29-1 with TRBJ1-5; a possible D gene is TRBD1 (5 bases). CDR1 SQVTM and CDR2 ANQGSEA come from the germline V gene. The CDR3 runs 16 residues. Trimming shortened V by 4 bases and J by 11 bases, and 27 bases separated the two germline ends. CDR3 nucleotides: TGCAGCGTTGTGGCGACCGGGACCGGGCCCGGGGGGGCCCAGCATTTT. Encoded protein: CSVVATGTGPGGAQHF.

This sequence joins TRBV2 and TRBJ1-5; D unresolved. CDR1 is SNHLY, CDR2 FYNNEI, per germline. The CDR3 is 12 amino acids. V lost 6 bases, J lost 5 bases, and 8 bases lay in between. The CDR3: CASSYDHQPQHF. CDR3 sequence (DNA): TGTGCCAGCAGCTACGATCATCAGCCCCAGCATTTT. The full variable domain, with the rest looked up from reference TRBV2 and TRBJ1-5, is EPEVTQTPSHQVTQMGQEVILRCVPISNHLYFYWYRQILGQKVEFLVSFYNNEISEKSEIFDDQFSVERPDGSNFTLKIRSTKLEDSAMYFCASSYDHQPQHFGDGTRLSIL.

The chain combines TRBV4-3 with TRBJ2-3, with TRBD2 matching over 8 bases. The germline CDR1 and CDR2 sequences are LGHNA and YSLEER. The CDR3 consists of 17 residues. J gave up 0 bases and V 0 bases, and 5 bases lay outside the gene matches. Here the CDR3 reads CASSQEPLAGSTDTQYF. The DNA for the CDR3 is TGCGCCAGCAGCCAAGAGCCCCTAGCGGGTAGCACAGATACGCAGTATTTT.

As concerns this clone: The sample holds other DNA sequences that translate to the same CDR3. The V gene is TRBV19, the J gene TRBJ2-7, with D tentatively TRBD1 (5 bases). Germline CDR1 is LNHDA and CDR2 is SQIVND (reference sequence). The V end was cut by 1 base, the J end by 2 bases, with 9 bases between. The CDR3 consists of 14 residues. The CDR3 is CASSIGAGTYEQYF. CDR3 nucleotide sequence: TGTGCCAGTAGTATAGGGGCAGGGACCTACGAGCAGTACTTC.

The chain recombines TRBV28 with TRBJ1-4; D possibly corresponds to TRBD1 (5 bases). V was pared by 5 bases and J by 4 bases, with 11 bases between. In germline, CDR1 is MDHEN, CDR2 SYDVKM. The CDR3 extends over 14 amino acids. CDR3 sequence reads: CASSLRQINEKLFF. Written as DNA, the CDR3 is TGTGCCAGCAGTCTCCGACAGATTAATGAAAAACTGTTTTTT. Together with reference TRBV28 and TRBJ1-4, the CDR3 gives the full variable domain: DVKVTQSSRYLVKRTGEKVFLECVQDMDHENMFWYRQDPGLGLRLIYFSYDVKMKEKGDIPEGYSVSREKKERFSLILESASTNQTSMYLCASSLRQINEKLFFGSGTQLSVL.

The gene calls are TRBV11-1 and TRBJ2-1, with 10 bases that match TRBD2. This CDR3 is 16 amino acids long. Looked up from germline, CDR1 is SGHAT and CDR2 is FQDESV (reference sequence). Germline trimming cut 4 bases from V and 3 bases from J; bases unmatched to any gene: 6. This CDR3 is CASSYLTSGLYNEQFF. In DNA, the CDR3 is TGTGCCAGCAGCTATTTGACTAGCGGGCTCTACAATGAGCAGTTCTTC. Full variable domain (rest looked up from reference TRBV11-1 and TRBJ2-1): EAEVAQSPRYKITEKSQAVAFWCDPISGHATLYWYRQILGQGPELLVQFQDESVVDDSQLPKDRFSAERLKGVDSTLKIQPAELGDSAMYLCASSYLTSGLYNEQFFGPGTRLTVL.

The chain couples TRBV9 to TRBJ2-3, with TRBD2 matching over 8 bases. Germline V gene data show CDR1 as SGDLS and CDR2 as YYNGEE. CDR3 length: 13 amino acids. V shed 8 bases and J 3 bases; nucleotides not matched to a gene: 5. The CDR3: CASTGGPTDTQYF. CDR3 in DNA: TGTGCCAGTACGGGAGGGCCAACAGATACGCAGTATTTT.

The V and J genes are TRBV9 and TRBJ2-1; D not certain. V dropped 4 bases and J dropped 4 bases, with 9 bases sitting between them. This CDR3 contains 13 residues. The germline gives CDR1 SGDLS, CDR2 YYNGEE. Here the CDR3 DNA reads TGTGCCAGCAGCCCGCGAGAGTACAATGAGCAGTTCTTC. Protein product: CASSPREYNEQFF.

This chain uses TRBV14 with TRBJ2-2; 8 nucleotides match TRBD2. Per germline, CDR1 SGHDN and CDR2 FVKESK. CDR3 length equals 16 residues. V gave up 1 base and J gave up 4 bases; unmatched junction bases: 5. Written as DNA, the CDR3 is TGTGCCAGCAGCCAAGCGGGAGGGCGGATCACCGGGGAGCTGTTTTTT. Translation: CASSQAGGRITGELFF.

This rearrangement joins TRBV6-6 to TRBJ1-5; 8 bases map to TRBD1. CDR1 MNHNY and CDR2 SVGAGI come from the germline V gene (reference sequence). The CDR3 extends over 14 amino acids. Germline trimming cut 5 bases from V and 6 bases from J; bases unmatched to any gene: 6. CDR3 in amino acids: CASSPGQGGQPQHF. CDR3 DNA sequence: TGTGCCAGCAGTCCAGGACAGGGCGGTCAGCCCCAGCATTTT.

This chain joins TRBV11-2 and TRBJ2-5, with 14 bases that match TRBD2. CDR1 is SGHAT and CDR2 is FQNNGV in the germline V gene. Unmatched junction bases numbered 4, after V lost 5 bases and J lost 5 bases. The CDR3 extends over 15 amino acids. CDR3 in amino acids: CASSPGTSGSETQYF. The DNA of the CDR3 is TGTGCCAGCAGCCCCGGGACTAGCGGGAGTGAGACCCAGTACTTC.

This clone was detected only once. V is TRBV18 and J is TRBJ2-3; tentative D call: TRBD2 (6 bases). This CDR3 has 19 residues. V gave up 6 bases and J gave up 0 bases, with 25 bases separating them. Germline lookup yields CDR1 KGHSH and CDR2 LQKENI. The CDR3, as DNA: TGTGCCAGCTCTCCTCGGGACTCCAGCGCCGCGTTTAGCACAGATACGCAGTATTTT. It encodes CASSPRDSSAAFSTDTQYF.

The chain couples TRBV19 to TRBJ1-1, with TRBD1 matching over 8 bases. Germline V gene sequence: CDR1 LNHDA, CDR2 SQIVND (reference sequence). The V segment lost 4 bases and the J segment 0 bases; nucleotides outside the gene matches: 4. The CDR3 covers 15 residues. CDR3 DNA sequence: TGTGCCAGTAGTACTCACAGGGGGATGAACACTGAAGCTTTCTTT. Encoded protein: CASSTHRGMNTEAFF. Together with reference TRBV19 and TRBJ1-1, the CDR3 gives the full variable domain: DGGITQSPKYLFRKEGQNVTLSCEQNLNHDAMYWYRQDPGQGLRLIYYSQIVNDFQKGDIAEGYSVSREKKESFPLTVTSAQKNPTAFYLCASSTHRGMNTEAFFGQGTRLTVV.

In nucleotides, the CDR3 is TGTGCCAGCAGGCGCATGAACACTGAAGCTTTCTTT. Its translation is CASRRMNTEAFF. The chain couples TRBV6-5 to TRBJ1-1, with D unresolved. The CDR3 contains 12 residues. The germline gives CDR1 MNHEY, CDR2 SVGAGI. V was cut by 6 bases and J by 0 bases, with 5 bases left in between.

The chain recombines TRBV5-1 with TRBJ2-7; 8 positions match TRBD1. CDR1 and CDR2 (germline): SGHRS, YFSETQ. The J segment lost 2 bases and the V segment lost 4 bases, leaving 5 bases of the junction unmatched. This CDR3 is built from 14 residues. CDR3 in amino acids: CASSLTGAAYEQYF. The CDR3 nucleotides read TGCGCCAGCAGCCTGACAGGGGCAGCCTACGAGCAGTACTTC.

This clone was observed a few times. The rearrangement links TRBV28 to TRBJ1-6; TRBD1 matches at 9 bases. Germline assignment: CDR1 MDHEN and CDR2 SYDVKM. The trim removed 5 bases at V and 8 bases at J, leaving 1 base unmatched. The CDR3 contains 13 residues. In nucleotides, the CDR3 is TGTGCCAGCAGTCGACAGGGGGATTCACCCCTCCACTTT. Translated, it gives CASSRQGDSPLHF.

This rearrangement joins TRBV2 to TRBJ1-2; 7 bases map to TRBD1. This CDR3 is built from 13 residues. V trimming: 7 bases; J trimming: 6 bases; junction bases outside the gene matches: 8. Germline CDR1 SNHLY, CDR2 FYNNEI. Here the CDR3 reads CASTLRTGNGYTF. As DNA, the CDR3 is TGTGCCAGCACCCTCCGGACAGGAAATGGCTACACCTTC.

The chain uses TRBV9 and TRBJ1-1; no reliable D call. The V end lost 1 base, the J end lost 2 bases, and 9 bases lay between the germline ends. The CDR3 length is 14 residues. Per the germline V gene, CDR1 is SGDLS and CDR2 is YYNGEE. This CDR3 reads CASSVSRLNTEAFF. The DNA for the CDR3 is TGTGCCAGCAGCGTAAGCAGGCTAAACACTGAAGCTTTCTTT.